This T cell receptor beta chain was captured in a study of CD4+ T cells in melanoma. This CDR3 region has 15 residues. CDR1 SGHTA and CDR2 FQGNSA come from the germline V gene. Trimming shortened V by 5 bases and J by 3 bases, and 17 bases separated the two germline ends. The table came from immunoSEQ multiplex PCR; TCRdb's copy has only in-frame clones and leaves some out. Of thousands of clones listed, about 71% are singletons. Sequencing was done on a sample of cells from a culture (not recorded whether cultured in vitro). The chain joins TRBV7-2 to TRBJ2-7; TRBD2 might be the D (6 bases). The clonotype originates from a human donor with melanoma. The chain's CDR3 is CASSPGASADYEQYF. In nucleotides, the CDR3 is TGTGCCAGCAGCCCCGGGGCTAGCGCGGACTACGAGCAGTACTTC.